A selection of T cell receptor beta chains follows, all from one sample in a study of T-cell reconstitution after alpha-beta-depleted transplantation in children. In TCRdb, the PCR reads were re-called with MiXCR into one record per CDR3 protein. The data show fewer than 550,000 distinct CDR3 sequences, about an eighth seen once. The input for sequencing was PBMCs, mostly from graft donor cells, taken 180 days after TCRalphabeta/CD19-depleted stem cell transplant. These receptors were obtained from a female patient aged 2-10 years who had a stem cell transplant for aplastic anemia, so the T cells may come from the graft donor. The CDR3 runs from the conserved cysteine through the conserved F or W. The D gene is left open where the match is weak. A row's size may be missing; if present it is once, few, many or a size class.

D,size,V,J,DNA,CDR3
TRBD2,few,TRBV7-2,TRBJ2-3,TGTGCCAGCAGCCTTCGACTAGCGGGAGGGCCGGATACGCAGTATTTT,CASSLRLAGGPDTQYF
-,-,TRBV10-3,TRBJ1-1,TGTGCCATCAGTCCGGGGGGGGGAGCGACTGAAGCTTTCTTT,CAISPGGGATEAFF
-,-,TRBV20-1,TRBJ2-5,TGCAGTGCTACCCGGGTTGGTCAGCAAGAGACCCAGTACTTC,CSATRVGQQETQYF
-,few,TRBV10-3,TRBJ2-5,TGTGCCATCAGTGACAGTAACAGGATCCAAGAGACCCAGTACTTC,CAISDSNRIQETQYF
TRBD1,few,TRBV12-3/TRBV12-4,TRBJ2-7,TGTGCCAGCACTGGACAGGGGGCGGGCGAGCAGTACTTC,CASTGQGAGEQYF
TRBD2,-,TRBV18,TRBJ2-1,TGTGCCAGCTCACCCACTAGCGGGAGTGGTGGTCCCTACAATGAGCAGTTCTTC,CASSPTSGSGGPYNEQFF
-,many,TRBV28,TRBJ1-4,TGTGCCAGCAGTTCCTGGGGACGGACAAATGAAAAACTGTTTTTT,CASSSWGRTNEKLFF
-,-,TRBV7-8,TRBJ2-6,TGTGCCAGCAGCTGGGAGAGGACTGGGGCCAACGGCCTGACTTTC,CASSWERTGANGLTF
-,-,TRBV29-1,TRBJ2-3,TGCAGCGTTGAAGATCGGTTAAGTACAGATACGCAGTATTTT,CSVEDRLSTDTQYF
-,-,TRBV6-1,TRBJ2-3,TGTGCCAGCAGATCATGGCCAGGGCGGGGAGATACGCAGTATTTC,CASRSWPGRGDTQYF
-,many,TRBV20-1,TRBJ2-3,TGCAGTGCTCCCGTCAACACAGATACGCAGTATTTT,CSAPVNTDTQYF
-,-,TRBV7-8,TRBJ2-5,TGTGCCAGCAGCTCCATGGGTGGCTTGGAGACCCAGTACTTC,CASSSMGGLETQYF
TRBD1,many,TRBV18,TRBJ2-7,TGTGCCAGCTCAAGTGGGACAGGTCGATACGAGCAGTACTTC,CASSSGTGRYEQYF
-,-,TRBV12-5,TRBJ2-1,TGTGCTAGTGGCCCTCACCCCAATGAGCAGTTCTTC,CASGPHPNEQFF
-,-,TRBV21-1,TRBJ1-5,TGTGCCAGCAGAGGAGACAGGGTCAGCAATCAGCCCCAGCATTTT,CASRGDRVSNQPQHF
-,many,TRBV12-3/TRBV12-4,TRBJ1-1,TGTGCCAGCAGTTTAGCGCGGCTCACTGAAGCTTTCTTT,CASSLARLTEAFF
-,few,TRBV7-6,TRBJ1-1,TGTGCCAGCAGCTTAGCGGTGGAGGGATTGAACACTGAAGCTTTCTTT,CASSLAVEGLNTEAFF
TRBD2,many,TRBV12-3/TRBV12-4,TRBJ2-1,TGTGCCAGCAGTTTGACTAGCGGGAATGAGCAGTTCTTC,CASSLTSGNEQFF